This T cell receptor beta chain was obtained from a study of blood T cell repertoires in COVID-19. Produced via immunoSEQ multiplex PCR; TCRdb's table is partial and in-frame only. This table has some 290,000 clones, 85% to 90% appearing once. This CDR3 has 13 amino acids. The V gene's germline CDR1 is GTSNPN and CDR2 SVGIG (reference sequence). V dropped 4 bases and J dropped 10; count of bases not matched to a gene: 10. Sequencing input: peripheral blood. The clonotype was recovered from a woman aged 25 to 39 with COVID-19, enrolled during active disease. V is TRBV30 and J is TRBJ2-1; TRBD2 matches 7 bases. The CDR3 loop reads CAWIVSRGEEQFF. CDR3 nucleotides: TGTGCCTGGATCGTAAGTCGGGGGGAGGAGCAGTTCTTC.